The 26 T cell receptor beta chains presented below share a single source sample, sequenced in a study of cytomegalovirus exposure and HLA in healthy donors. This table comes from immunoSEQ multiplex PCR, and its TCRdb copy is limited to in-frame clones, with some not included. The sample lists 100,000 to 150,000 clones, around nine tenths seen once, with 1.5% to 2.5% in the top ten. The sequencing sample was made of PBMCs. These receptors all come from a woman aged 18 to 35 in good health and CMV-seronegative.

With respect to this clone: Other DNA sequences from this sample encode an identical CDR3 as well. The chain is built from TRBV14 and TRBJ1-1, with 8 nucleotides matching TRBD1. With V trimmed by 1 base and J by 3 bases, 1 base remained unmatched. The germline V gene encodes CDR1 SGHDN and CDR2 FVKESK. The CDR3 covers 14 residues. The CDR3 is CASSQAGGYTEAFF. The CDR3 DNA sequence: TGTGCCAGCAGCCAAGCAGGGGGCTACACTGAAGCTTTCTTT.

This sequence joins TRBV28 and TRBJ2-1, with D perhaps matching TRBD2 (5 bases). V was shortened by 2 bases and J by 9 bases, with 17 bases between the two germline ends. This CDR3 comprises 15 residues. Germline CDR1 and CDR2: MDHEN and SYDVKM. The CDR3 here is CASSLIRDGNGEQFF. CDR3 nucleotide sequence: TGTGCCAGCAGTTTAATCCGAGACGGGAACGGTGAGCAGTTCTTC.

This sequence joins TRBV5-1 and TRBJ2-3; D gene unclear. Germline V gene sequence: CDR1 SGHRS, CDR2 YFSETQ. The V end lost 4 bases, the J end lost 6 bases, and 9 bases lay between the germline ends. The CDR3 is made up of 12 amino acids. CDR3 in amino acids: CASSPEMDTQYF. As DNA, the CDR3 is TGCGCCAGCAGCCCGGAGATGGATACGCAGTATTTT.

The chain uses TRBV30 and TRBJ2-6; possible D gene TRBD1, 6 bases. CDR3 size: 15 residues. The V gene's germline CDR1 is GTSNPN and CDR2 SVGIG (reference sequence). V was trimmed by 3 bases and J by 1 base, leaving 10 bases between them. Written as DNA, the CDR3 is TGTGCCTGGAGCCCAACAGGGTCTGGGGCCAACGTCCTGACTTTC. Translation gives CAWSPTGSGANVLTF.

The chain combines TRBV25-1 with TRBJ2-2, with D perhaps matching TRBD1 (5 bases). The CDR3 runs 16 residues. Germline V gives CDR1 MGHDK, CDR2 SYGVNS. Trimming pared 5 bases from V and 3 bases from J, leaving 16 bases between. This CDR3 reads CASSQGAGPHTGELFF. The CDR3 region has the DNA TGTGCCAGCAGTCAAGGGGCAGGGCCACACACCGGGGAGCTGTTTTTT.

This clone appeared a single time. The chain is built from TRBV2 and TRBJ1-2; 10 positions agree with TRBD1. V shed 5 bases, J shed 5 bases, and the junction held 5 bases outside the gene matches. This CDR3 spans 14 amino acids. In germline, CDR1 is SNHLY, CDR2 FYNNEI. The CDR3 loop is CASSRDRGGYGYTF. CDR3 nucleotide sequence: TGTGCCAGCAGTAGGGACAGGGGAGGGTATGGCTACACCTTC. The full variable domain, completed using reference TRBV2 and TRBJ1-2, is EPEVTQTPSHQVTQMGQEVILRCVPISNHLYFYWYRQILGQKVEFLVSFYNNEISEKSEIFDDQFSVERPDGSNFTLKIRSTKLEDSAMYFCASSRDRGGYGYTFGSGTRLTVV.

This sequence joins TRBV28 and TRBJ2-7; maybe TRBD2 (7 bases). V was trimmed by 1 base and J by 4 bases, leaving 20 bases between them. This CDR3 contains 17 residues. The germline V gene has CDR1 MDHEN and CDR2 SYDVKM. This CDR3 reads CASSLSLGASGSYEQYF. CDR3 nucleotides: TGTGCCAGCAGTTTATCCCTGGGGGCTAGCGGAAGTTACGAGCAGTACTTC. The entire variable domain, with the rest obtained from reference TRBV28 and TRBJ2-7, is as follows: DVKVTQSSRYLVKRTGEKVFLECVQDMDHENMFWYRQDPGLGLRLIYFSYDVKMKEKGDIPEGYSVSREKKERFSLILESASTNQTSMYLCASSLSLGASGSYEQYFGPGTRLTVT.

The chain employs TRBV6-5 and TRBJ1-5, with TRBD1 matching over 10 bases. CDR1 is MNHEY and CDR2 is SVGAGI in the germline V gene. This CDR3 has 15 residues. Losses at the gene ends were 6 bases for V and 4 bases for J; bases not matched to a gene: 6. The chain's CDR3 is CASRAGTGANQPQHF. CDR3 coding DNA: TGTGCCAGCAGGGCCGGGACAGGGGCGAATCAGCCCCAGCATTTT.

This clone showed up just once. The chain is built from TRBV28 and TRBJ1-5; 9 nucleotides agree with TRBD1. From germline, CDR1 is MDHEN and CDR2 SYDVKM. The CDR3 consists of 14 residues. V dropped 5 bases and J dropped 9; count of bases not matched to a gene: 8. The CDR3 nucleotides read TGTGCCAGCAGTCTACAGGGGGCCCTTGGGCCCCAGCATTTT. It encodes CASSLQGALGPQHF.

The V and J genes are TRBV10-1 and TRBJ1-3, with unresolved D. CDR3 length: 12 residues. V was cut by 11 bases and J by 4 bases, with 12 bases left in between. Germline CDR1 and CDR2: WNHNN and SYGVQD (reference sequence). The DNA of the CDR3 is TGCGCCGGTCCCCAGGCAGGAAACACCATATATTTT. This sequence encodes CAGPQAGNTIYF.

The V call is TRBV5-1, the J call TRBJ2-2; tentatively, D is TRBD2 (5 bases). The germline V gene has CDR1 SGHRS and CDR2 YFSETQ. The CDR3 runs to 15 residues. The V gene lost 2 bases and the J gene lost 4 bases, with 12 bases spanning the gap. The CDR3 reads CASSLSLAPTGELFF. CDR3 bases: TGCGCCAGCAGCTTAAGCCTAGCTCCCACCGGGGAGCTGTTTTTT.

Notes on this clone: Relative to the germline gene, one junction end is altered; a read error may explain this. The chain uses TRBV6-1 and TRBJ1-3; TRBD1 matches at 9 bases. Germline assignment: CDR1 MNHNS and CDR2 SASEGT. The CDR3 has 13 amino acids. This CDR3 reads CASSEETGGTLDF. As DNA, the CDR3 is TGTGCCAGCAGTGAAGAAACAGGGGGCACTTTAGATTTT.

The chain is built from TRBV19 and TRBJ2-7; 14 nucleotides agree with TRBD2. CDR3 length equals 14 residues. Germline lookup yields CDR1 LNHDA and CDR2 SQIVND (reference sequence). V gave up 6 bases and J gave up 5 bases; unmatched junction bases: 3. Written as DNA, the CDR3 is TGTGCCAGTAGGGGACTAGCGGGAGCCCACGAGCAGTACTTC. It specifies CASRGLAGAHEQYF.

This clone was seen once. The J gene is TRBJ2-1, the V gene TRBV4-1, with 10 bases aligning to TRBD2. V lost 0 bases to trimming and J lost 7 bases; unmatched junction nucleotides: 9. In germline, CDR1 is MGHRA, CDR2 YSYEKL. This CDR3 has 17 amino acids. The CDR3 nucleotides are TGCGCCAGCAGCCAAGATCTAGGAGCGGGAGGGCCGAATGAGCAGTTCTTC. It codes for CASSQDLGAGGPNEQFF.

The CDR3 loop is CASSSYRYEQYF. CDR3 nucleotides: TGTGCCAGCAGCTCCTACAGGTACGAGCAGTACTTC. The V gene is TRBV7-2, the J gene TRBJ2-7; D is perhaps TRBD1 (5 bases). The CDR3 extends over 12 amino acids. Per germline, CDR1 SGHTA and CDR2 FQGNSA. V was trimmed by 4 bases and J by 4 bases, leaving 8 bases between them.

This clone has a count of ten or more. The CDR3 DNA reads as TGTGCCAGCAGCTCAGGCTCCAGCGGGAGGTTTTACGAGCAGTACTTC. Protein sequence: CASSSGSSGRFYEQYF. This rearrangement joins TRBV5-4 to TRBJ2-7; 9 bases line up with TRBD2. V dropped 3 bases and J dropped 4; count of bases not matched to a gene: 11. Germline CDR1 SGHNT, CDR2 YYREEE (reference sequence). The CDR3 has 16 residues.

As DNA, the CDR3 is TGTGCCAGCAGCTTAAGTCTAGCGGCGTCCTCGAACACCGGGGAGCTGTTTTTT. Protein: CASSLSLAASSNTGELFF. The gene calls are TRBV7-3 and TRBJ2-2; 7 bases line up with TRBD2. Germline values: CDR1 SGHTA, CDR2 FQGTGA. The CDR3 has 18 amino acids. V lost 1 base to trimming and J lost 0 bases; unmatched junction nucleotides: 8.

The chain recombines TRBV11-2 with TRBJ1-1; D is ambiguous. The ends were cut back, 1 base at V and 0 bases at J, with 9 bases in the middle. This CDR3 region has 15 residues. CDR1 and CDR2 from the germline V gene are SGHAT and FQNNGV. CDR3 sequence reads: CASSLGAGMNTEAFF. The DNA for the CDR3 is TGTGCCAGCAGCTTAGGAGCAGGTATGAACACTGAAGCTTTCTTT. Full variable domain (remainder filled in from reference TRBV11-2 and TRBJ1-1): EAGVAQSPRYKIIEKRQSVAFWCNPISGHATLYWYQQILGQGPKLLIQFQNNGVVDDSQLPKDRFSAERLKGVDSTLKIQPAKLEDSAVYLCASSLGAGMNTEAFFGQGTRLTVV.

The gene calls are TRBV6-5 and TRBJ1-1; D perhaps matches TRBD1 (6 bases). V was trimmed by 2 bases and J by 8 bases, leaving 12 bases between them. This CDR3 is 13 amino acids long. Germline V gene sequence: CDR1 MNHEY, CDR2 SVGAGI. CDR3: CASSYLRGQEAFF. CDR3 DNA: TGTGCCAGCAGTTACCTCAGGGGCCAGGAAGCTTTCTTT.

This sequence joins TRBV6-5 and TRBJ2-7; 9 bases fit TRBD1. The V gene's germline CDR1 is MNHEY and CDR2 SVGAGI. This CDR3 spans 15 amino acids. The V gene end was trimmed by 2 bases and the J gene end by 5 bases; junction bases not matched to a gene: 7. The CDR3 loop reads CASSYVDRGVHEQYF. The CDR3 nucleotides read TGTGCCAGCAGTTACGTGGACAGGGGTGTCCACGAGCAGTACTTC.

This clone was picked up a small number of times. This sequence joins TRBV14 and TRBJ1-1; the D gene is possibly TRBD1 (5 bases). Trimming shortened V by 6 bases and J by 1 base, and 9 bases separated the two germline ends. The CDR3 covers 13 residues. The germline V gene encodes CDR1 SGHDN and CDR2 FVKESK. The CDR3 is CASSRQPNTEAFF. The DNA of the CDR3 is TGTGCCAGCAGTAGACAGCCGAACACTGAAGCTTTCTTT.

The gene calls are TRBV30 and TRBJ2-5; possible D gene TRBD2, 6 bases. CDR1 is GTSNPN, CDR2 SVGIG, per germline (reference sequence). The CDR3 is 16 amino acids. The V gene lost 4 bases and the J gene lost 2 bases, with 20 bases spanning the gap. The DNA for the CDR3 is TGTGCCTGGATTGGGACTTTTTTTAGCTCGCAAGAGACCCAGTACTTC. As protein: CAWIGTFFSSQETQYF.

The CDR3 nucleotides read TGTGCCAGCAGCTTAGTGGGAGGGCCTTCGTACAATGAGCAGTTCTTC. It translates to CASSLVGGPSYNEQFF. V usage is TRBV11-3 and J usage is TRBJ2-1; 7 nucleotides agree with TRBD2. Trimming removed 1 base from V and 4 bases from J; junction bases left unmatched: 7. Germline CDR1 is SGHNT and CDR2 is YENEEA. This CDR3 comprises 16 residues.

The genes are TRBV30 and TRBJ2-1, with D possibly being TRBD2 (6 bases). CDR1 and CDR2 (germline): GTSNPN, SVGIG (reference sequence). The CDR3 runs 14 residues. Trimming took 5 bases from V and 8 from J, leaving 19 bases between them. The CDR3 loop reads CAWGLGLGSDEQFF. For the CDR3, the DNA is TGTGCCTGGGGTTTGGGACTGGGGTCGGATGAGCAGTTCTTC.

This chain connects TRBV2 to TRBJ2-1; the D gene is possibly TRBD2 (5 bases). The V end lost 6 bases, the J end lost 7 bases, and 7 bases lay between the germline ends. Germline V CDR1 and CDR2: SNHLY, FYNNEI. This CDR3 region has 11 residues. The CDR3 spells CASRDLNEQFF. The CDR3 region has the DNA TGTGCCAGCAGGGACTTAAATGAGCAGTTCTTC.

The chain uses TRBV10-1 and TRBJ2-3; D is unclear. The CDR3 consists of 13 residues. Germline CDR1 and CDR2: WNHNN and SYGVQD (reference sequence). V was trimmed by 3 bases and J by 2 bases, leaving 6 bases between them. CDR3 in amino acids: CASSEGATDTQYF. The CDR3, as DNA: TGCGCCAGCAGTGAAGGAGCCACAGATACGCAGTATTTT.